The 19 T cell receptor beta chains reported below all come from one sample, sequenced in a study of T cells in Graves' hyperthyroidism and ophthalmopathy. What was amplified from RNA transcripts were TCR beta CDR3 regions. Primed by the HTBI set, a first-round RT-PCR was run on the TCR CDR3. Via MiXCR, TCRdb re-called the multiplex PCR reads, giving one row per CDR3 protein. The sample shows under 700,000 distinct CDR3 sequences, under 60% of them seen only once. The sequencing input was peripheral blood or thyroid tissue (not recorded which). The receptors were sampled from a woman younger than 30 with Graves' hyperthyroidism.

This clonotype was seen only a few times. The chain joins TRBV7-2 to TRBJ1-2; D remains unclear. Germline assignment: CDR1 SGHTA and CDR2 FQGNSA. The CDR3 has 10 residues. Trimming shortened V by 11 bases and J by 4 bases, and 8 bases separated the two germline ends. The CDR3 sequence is CASGRYGYTF. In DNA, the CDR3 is TGTGCCTCCGGGCGCTATGGCTACACCTTC.

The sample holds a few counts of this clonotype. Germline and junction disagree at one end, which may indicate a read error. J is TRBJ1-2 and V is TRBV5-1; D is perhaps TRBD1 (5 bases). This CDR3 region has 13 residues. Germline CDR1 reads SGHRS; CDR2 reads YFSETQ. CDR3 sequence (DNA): TGTGCCAGCAGGGCGGGTAGCAGCTATGGCTACACCTTC. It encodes CASRAGSSYGYTF.

CDR3 in amino acids: CASSIWSTGTVTGELFF. CDR3 DNA: TGTGCCAGTAGTATCTGGTCGACAGGGACCGTCACCGGGGAGCTGTTTTTT. The chain employs TRBV19 and TRBJ2-2; TRBD1 matches at 7 bases. J gave up 4 bases and V 3 bases, and 11 bases lay outside the gene matches. The CDR3 loop spans 17 amino acids. CDR1 and CDR2 (germline): LNHDA, SQIVND (reference sequence).

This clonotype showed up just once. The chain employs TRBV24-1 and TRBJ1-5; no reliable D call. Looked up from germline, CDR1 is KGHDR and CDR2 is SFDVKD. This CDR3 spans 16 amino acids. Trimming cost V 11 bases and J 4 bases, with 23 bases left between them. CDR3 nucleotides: TGTGCCAGCAGCCTACTCCCCGACGCAAGAAATCAGCCCCAGCATTTT. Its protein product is CASSLLPDARNQPQHF.

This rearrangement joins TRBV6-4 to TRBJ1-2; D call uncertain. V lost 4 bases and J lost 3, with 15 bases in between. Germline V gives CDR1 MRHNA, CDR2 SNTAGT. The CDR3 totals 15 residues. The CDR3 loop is CASSARVNVDYGYTF. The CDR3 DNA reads TGTGCCAGCAGTGCTAGAGTTAACGTCGACTATGGCTACACCTTC.

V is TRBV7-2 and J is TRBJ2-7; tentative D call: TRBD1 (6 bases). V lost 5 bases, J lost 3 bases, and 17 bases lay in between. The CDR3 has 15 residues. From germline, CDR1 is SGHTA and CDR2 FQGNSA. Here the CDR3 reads CASSQVPGQNYEQYF. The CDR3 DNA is TGTGCCAGCAGCCAAGTACCCGGACAGAACTACGAGCAGTACTTC.

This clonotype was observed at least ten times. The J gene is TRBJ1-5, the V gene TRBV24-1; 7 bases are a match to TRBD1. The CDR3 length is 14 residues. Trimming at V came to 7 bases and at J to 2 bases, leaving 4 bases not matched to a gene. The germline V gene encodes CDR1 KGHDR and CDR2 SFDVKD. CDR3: CATSAGTGNQPQHF. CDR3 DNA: TGTGCCACCAGCGCCGGGACAGGCAATCAGCCCCAGCATTTT.

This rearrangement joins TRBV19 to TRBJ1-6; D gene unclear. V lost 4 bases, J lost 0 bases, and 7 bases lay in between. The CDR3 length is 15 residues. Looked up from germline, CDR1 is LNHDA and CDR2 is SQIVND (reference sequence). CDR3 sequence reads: CASSTGSSYNSPLHF. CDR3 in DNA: TGTGCCAGTAGTACCGGGAGCTCCTATAATTCACCCCTCCACTTT.

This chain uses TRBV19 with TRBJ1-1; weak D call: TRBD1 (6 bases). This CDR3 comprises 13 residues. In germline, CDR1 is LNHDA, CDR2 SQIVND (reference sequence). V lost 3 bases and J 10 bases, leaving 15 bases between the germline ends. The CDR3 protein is CASSIRGEFGAFF. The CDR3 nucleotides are TGTGCCAGTAGTATCAGGGGTGAGTTTGGAGCTTTCTTT.

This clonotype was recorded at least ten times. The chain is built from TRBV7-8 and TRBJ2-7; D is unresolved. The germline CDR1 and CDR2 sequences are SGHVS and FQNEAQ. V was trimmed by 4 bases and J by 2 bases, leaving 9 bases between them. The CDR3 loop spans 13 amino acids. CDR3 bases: TGTGCCAGCAGCTCCCCAAACACCTACGAGCAGTACTTC. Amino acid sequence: CASSSPNTYEQYF.

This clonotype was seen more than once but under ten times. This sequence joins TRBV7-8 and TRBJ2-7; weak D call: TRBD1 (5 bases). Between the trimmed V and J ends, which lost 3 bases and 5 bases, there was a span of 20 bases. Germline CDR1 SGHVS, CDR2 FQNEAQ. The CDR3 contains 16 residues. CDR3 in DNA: TGTGCCAGCAGCTTGTGGGTTGGGCAGGGTGCTGACGAGCAGTACTTC. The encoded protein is CASSLWVGQGADEQYF. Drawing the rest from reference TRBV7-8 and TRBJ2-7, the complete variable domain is GAGVSQSPRYKVAKRGQDVALRCDPISGHVSLFWYQQALGQGPEFLTYFQNEAQLDKSGLPSDRFFAERPEGSVSTLKIQRTQQEDSAVYLCASSLWVGQGADEQYFGPGTRLTVT.

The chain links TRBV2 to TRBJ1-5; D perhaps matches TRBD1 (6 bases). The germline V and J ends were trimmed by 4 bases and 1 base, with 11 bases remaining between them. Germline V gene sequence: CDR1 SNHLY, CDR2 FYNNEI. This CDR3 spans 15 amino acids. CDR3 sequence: CASSGGRGSNQPQHF. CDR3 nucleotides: TGTGCCAGCAGTGGGGGGCGCGGGAGCAATCAGCCCCAGCATTTT.

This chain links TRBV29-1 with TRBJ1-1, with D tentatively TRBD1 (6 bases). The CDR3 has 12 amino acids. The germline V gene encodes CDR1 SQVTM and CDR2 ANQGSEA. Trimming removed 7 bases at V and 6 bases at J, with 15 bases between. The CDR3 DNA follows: TGCAGCGCCCACAGGGTGAGCCCTGAAGCTTTCTTT. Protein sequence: CSAHRVSPEAFF.

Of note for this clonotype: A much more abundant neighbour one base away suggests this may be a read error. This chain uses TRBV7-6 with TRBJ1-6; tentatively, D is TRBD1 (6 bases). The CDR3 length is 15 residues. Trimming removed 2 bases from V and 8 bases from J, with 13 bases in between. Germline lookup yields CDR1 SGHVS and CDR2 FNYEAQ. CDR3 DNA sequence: TGTGCCAGCAGCTTATCGGGGGCTTATGATTCACCCCTCCACTTT. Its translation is CASSLSGAYDSPLHF. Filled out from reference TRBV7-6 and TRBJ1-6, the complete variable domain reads GAGVSQSPRYKVTKRGQDVALRCDPISGHVSLYWYRQALGQGPEFLTYFNYEAQQDKSGLPNDRFSAERPEGSISTLTIQRTEQRDSAMYRCASSLSGAYDSPLHFGNGTRLTVT.

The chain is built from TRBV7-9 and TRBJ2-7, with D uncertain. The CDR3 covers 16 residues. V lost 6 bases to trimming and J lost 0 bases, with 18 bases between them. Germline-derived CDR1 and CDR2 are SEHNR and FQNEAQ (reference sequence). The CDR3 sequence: CASSESLGLSSYEQYF. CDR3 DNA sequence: TGTGCCAGCAGTGAGAGTTTAGGCCTGAGCTCCTACGAGCAGTACTTC.

This chain's CDR3 is CAINTDLNTEAFF. Here the CDR3 DNA reads TGTGCCATCAATACAGACTTGAACACTGAAGCTTTCTTT. The chain carries TRBV10-3 and TRBJ1-1; D is ambiguous. The CDR3 extends over 13 amino acids. The V gene's germline CDR1 is ENHRY and CDR2 SYGVKD. The germline V and J ends were trimmed by 7 bases and 0 bases, with 9 bases remaining between them.

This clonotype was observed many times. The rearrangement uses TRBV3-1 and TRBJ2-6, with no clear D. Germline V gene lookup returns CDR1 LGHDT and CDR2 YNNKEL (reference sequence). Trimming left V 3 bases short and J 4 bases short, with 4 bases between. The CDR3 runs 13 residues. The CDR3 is CASSQGGANVLTF. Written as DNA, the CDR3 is TGTGCCAGCAGCCAGGGAGGGGCCAACGTCCTGACTTTC.

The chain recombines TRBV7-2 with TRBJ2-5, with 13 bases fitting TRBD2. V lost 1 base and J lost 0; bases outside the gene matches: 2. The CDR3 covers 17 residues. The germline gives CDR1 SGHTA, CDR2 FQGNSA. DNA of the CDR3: TGTGCCAGCAGCTTAGGAGGGACTAGCGGGGACCAAGAGACCCAGTACTTC. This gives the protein CASSLGGTSGDQETQYF.

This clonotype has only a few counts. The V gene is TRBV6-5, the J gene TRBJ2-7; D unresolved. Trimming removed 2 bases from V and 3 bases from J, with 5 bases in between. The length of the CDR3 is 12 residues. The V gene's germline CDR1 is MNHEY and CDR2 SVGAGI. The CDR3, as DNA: TGTGCCAGCAGTTACGGGCTCTACGAGCAGTACTTC. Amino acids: CASSYGLYEQYF.